These T cell receptor beta chains were read from a single sample in a study of T cells in Graves' hyperthyroidism and ophthalmopathy. TCRdb fed the multiplex PCR reads into MiXCR, producing one record per CDR3 protein. The repertoire holds about 700,000 distinct CDR3 sequences, less than 15% seen once, with roughly 10% in the top ten. The sequencing input was blood. The source of these receptors is a woman aged 18-30 years with Graves' hyperthyroidism. The CDR3 runs from the conserved cysteine through the conserved F or W. Fields, in order: V gene, J gene, CDR3 protein.

TRBV12-3/TRBV12-4	TRBJ1-5	CASRARGSGNQPQHF
TRBV11-2	TRBJ1-1	CASSLDLLEQVVGEAFF
TRBV6-6	TRBJ2-7	CASSYQGRLDYEQYF
TRBV11-2	TRBJ1-2	CASSALNYGYTF
TRBV11-3	TRBJ2-1	CASSSAHNEQFF
TRBV19	TRBJ1-4	CASSAGPASEKLFF
TRBV6-5	TRBJ2-7	CASIKQGRSYEQYF
TRBV12-3/TRBV12-4	TRBJ2-5	CASSGMYQETQYF
TRBV24-1	TRBJ1-1	CATSLGGMNTEAFF
TRBV5-1	TRBJ2-7	CASSLASRYEQYF
TRBV12-3/TRBV12-4	TRBJ1-2	CASSFGRRANYGYTF
TRBV20-1	TRBJ1-3	CSASRPDRYLGNTIYF
TRBV12-3/TRBV12-4	TRBJ2-1	CASSLRAGYYNEQFF
TRBV2	TRBJ1-5	CASSARAHPSPQHF
TRBV9	TRBJ1-1	CDSSGGQAEAFF
TRBV7-9	TRBJ2-3	CASSPAVKEQYF
TRBV20-1	TRBJ2-2	CSARSRLAGGTGELFF
TRBV19	TRBJ2-7	CASSTGLAGVQAVQYF
TRBV15	TRBJ2-7	CATNRVGTTRYEQYF
TRBV12-3/TRBV12-4	TRBJ2-5	CASSSAGLAVSLKTQYF
TRBV20-1	TRBJ1-6	CSASEGARNSPLHF
TRBV7-8	TRBJ1-4	CASSLGGGSEKLFF
TRBV12-3/TRBV12-4	TRBJ1-4	CASSRRLWVEKLFF
TRBV27	TRBJ2-1	CASSFLAAGDEQFF
TRBV20-1	TRBJ2-7	CSASGRRDDEQYF
TRBV24-1	TRBJ2-2	CASGGAGELFF
TRBV2	TRBJ1-5	CASSEGTGTRLNQPQHF
TRBV7-3	TRBJ2-7	CASSLEATSGTYEQYF
TRBV27	TRBJ2-1	CASSRLAGYGEQFF
TRBV20-1	TRBJ2-5	CSATLGETQYF